Listed below are T cell receptor beta chains from one sample, sequenced in a study of cytomegalovirus exposure and HLA in healthy donors. Sequencing was performed with immunoSEQ multiplex PCR; in TCRdb, only in-frame clones are kept and a portion is missing. Among around 250,000 clones listed, about nine tenths were seen once. The sequenced sample consisted of PBMCs. Receptors originate from a woman aged 30 to 39 in good health and CMV-seronegative. CDR3s include the opening cysteine and the closing phenylalanine or tryptophan. A D gene is named only where the DNA matches it firmly. Not every row has a clone size; where given, it reads once, few, many or a size class.

TRBJ2-5 TRBV11-2 - TRBD2 CASSVSGGGETQYF TGTGCCAGCAGCGTCTCGGGGGGAGGAGAGACCCAGTACTTC
TRBJ2-7 TRBV11-2 - TRBD2 CASSSGLAGVHSGYEQYF TGTGCCAGCAGTTCGGGACTAGCGGGAGTACACTCCGGCTACGAGCAGTACTTC
TRBJ1-5 TRBV4-2 - - CASSHISLGESNQPQHF TGTGCCAGCAGCCACATAAGCCTGGGTGAGAGCAATCAGCCCCAGCATTTT
TRBJ1-3 TRBV4-1 once - CASSQDRGDGNTIYF TGCGCCAGCAGCCAAGATAGGGGAGATGGAAACACCATATATTTT
TRBJ1-1 TRBV30 few TRBD1 CAWTRTGAPPSTEAFF TGTGCCTGGACCCGGACAGGGGCCCCACCATCCACTGAAGCTTTCTTT
TRBJ2-1 TRBV2 once TRBD1 CASRDRGSNEQFF TGTGCCAGCAGGGACAGGGGATCCAATGAGCAGTTCTTC
TRBJ2-7 TRBV29-1 - - CSVGVAADYEQYF TGCAGCGTTGGGGTAGCGGCTGACTACGAGCAGTACTTC
TRBJ2-4 TRBV4-1 - - CASSQVGTRKNIQYF TGCGCCAGCAGCCAAGTGGGGACACGCAAAAACATTCAGTACTTC
TRBJ1-1 TRBV10-3 - - CAISDTGQKNTEAFF TGTGCCATCAGTGATACCGGACAGAAGAACACTGAAGCTTTCTTT
TRBJ2-1 TRBV14 once - CASSLSLRYNEQFF TGTGCCAGCAGCCTCTCACTACGTTACAATGAGCAGTTCTTC
TRBJ2-3 TRBV2 - TRBD2 CATLTRRGSPSTDTQYF TGTGCCACCCTTACCCGGCGGGGGAGCCCATCCACAGATACGCAGTATTTT
TRBJ2-7 TRBV7-9 once - CASSSTSISYEQYF TGTGCCAGCAGCTCGACGTCTATTTCCTACGAGCAGTACTTC
TRBJ1-4 TRBV5-1 - TRBD1 CASSRLTQGTNEKLFF TGCGCCAGCAGCAGACTGACACAGGGGACTAATGAAAAACTGTTTTTT
TRBJ2-5 TRBV5-1 few - CASSLDQETQYF TGCGCCAGCAGCTTGGACCAAGAGACCCAGTACTTC
TRBJ2-6 TRBV6-6 - - CASRLQGSGANVLTF TGTGCCAGCAGACTACAGGGTTCTGGGGCCAACGTCCTGACTTTC
TRBJ2-5 TRBV6-5 - - CASSYSTGSQETQYF TGTGCCAGCAGTTACTCGACCGGCAGCCAAGAGACCCAGTACTTC
TRBJ2-7 TRBV19 few - CASSMGLEQYF TGTGCCAGTAGTATGGGTTTGGAGCAGTACTTC
TRBJ2-2 TRBV7-2 - - CASSLGGFWSGELFF TGTGCCAGCAGTCTTGGAGGGTTTTGGTCCGGGGAGCTGTTTTTT
TRBJ2-5 TRBV7-8 - - CASSLSRTLTQETQYF TGTGCCAGCAGCTTATCCCGGACATTGACTCAAGAGACCCAGTACTTC
TRBJ1-1 TRBV13 - - CASSPSSLTGGIEAFF TGTGCCAGCAGCCCCAGTAGCCTGACAGGTGGAATTGAAGCTTTCTTT
TRBJ2-7 TRBV2 few - CASTLPYEQYF TGTGCCAGCACCCTTCCCTACGAGCAGTACTTC
TRBJ1-5 TRBV19 - - CASRPGFMEDSNQPQHF TGTGCCAGTCGCCCGGGATTTATGGAGGATAGCAATCAGCCCCAGCATTTT
TRBJ2-5 TRBV18 - - CASSPTGIQETQYF TGTGCCAGCTCACCAACAGGGATTCAAGAGACCCAGTACTTC